These T cell receptor beta chains were read from a single sample in a study of neoadjuvant anti-PD-1 for oral cavity cancer. Using immunoSEQ multiplex PCR, the repertoire was profiled, and TCRdb retains in-frame clones only, with some absent. The repertoire holds over 80,000 clones, roughly four fifths seen once, with 2.5% to 3.5% in the top ten. The sequenced sample was PBMCs, obtained before nivolumab (anti-PD-1) treatment. The receptors were gathered from a person aged 35-79 years with oral cavity squamous cell carcinoma. CDR3s include the opening cysteine and the closing phenylalanine or tryptophan. The D gene is left open where the match is weak. Some rows mark clone size as missing; the rest say once, few, many or name a class of expanded clone.

>.|TRBV6-5|.|TRBJ2-7
CASSYSKAGSYEQYF
TGTGCCAGCAGTTACTCGAAGGCGGGATCCTACGAGCAGTACTTC
>.|TRBV28|many|TRBJ1-2
CASSVRSRGYTF
TGTGCCAGCAGTGTCCGGTCCCGTGGCTACACCTTC
>TRBD1|TRBV19|.|TRBJ2-1
CASSRQGASYNEQFF
TGTGCCAGTAGTAGACAGGGAGCGTCCTACAATGAGCAGTTCTTC
>.|TRBV15|.|TRBJ2-7
CATSREGGSYEQYF
TGTGCCACCAGCAGAGAGGGCGGCTCCTACGAGCAGTACTTC
>TRBD2|TRBV5-4|.|TRBJ2-5
CASSLRLAGQETQYF
TGTGCCAGCAGCTTACGACTAGCGGGACAAGAGACCCAGTACTTC
>TRBD2|TRBV5-1|.|TRBJ2-1
CASSLAPGTSGRPQQFF
TGCGCCAGCAGCTTGGCCCCTGGGACTAGCGGGAGGCCACAGCAGTTCTTC
>.|TRBV9|.|TRBJ1-1
CASSPTSALVEAFF
TGTGCCAGCAGCCCTACCTCGGCACTCGTTGAAGCTTTCTTT
>TRBD2|TRBV4-2|once|TRBJ2-3
CASSQDGAGVSPYF
TGTGCCAGCAGCCAAGATGGTGCGGGAGTGTCTCCGTATTTT
>.|TRBV28|.|TRBJ1-1
CASNPQNTEAFF
TGTGCCAGCAATCCACAGAACACTGAAGCTTTCTTT
>.|TRBV6-5|.|TRBJ1-4
CASSYSFESEKLFF
TGTGCCAGCAGTTACTCCTTCGAAAGTGAAAAACTGTTTTTT
>TRBD2|TRBV29-1|few|TRBJ2-5
CSVETSGPRETQYF
TGCAGCGTTGAAACTAGCGGTCCCAGGGAGACCCAGTACTTC
>.|TRBV7-8|.|TRBJ2-5
CASSLAGGLKGETQYF
TGTGCCAGCAGCTTAGCGGGAGGATTAAAGGGTGAGACCCAGTACTTC
>.|TRBV7-8|.|TRBJ2-5
CASKVGSWGQETQYF
TGTGCCAGCAAGGTGGGAAGTTGGGGTCAAGAGACCCAGTACTTC
>.|TRBV19|.|TRBJ1-2
CASNNRGTNYGYTF
TGTGCCAGTAACAATCGGGGGACAAACTATGGCTACACCTTC
>.|TRBV5-6|.|TRBJ1-1
CASTRFGTEAFF
TGTGCCAGCACCCGTTTTGGCACTGAAGCTTTCTTT
>.|TRBV27|.|TRBJ1-2
CATGRANYGYTF
TGTGCCACGGGCAGGGCTAACTATGGCTACACCTTC
>.|TRBV7-2|.|TRBJ2-2
CASSLGVRTGELFF
TGTGCCAGCAGCTTAGGAGTTCGCACCGGGGAGCTGTTTTTT
>.|TRBV6-5|.|TRBJ2-3
CASSFVQGKDTQYF
TGTGCCAGCAGTTTCGTACAGGGAAAAGATACGCAGTATTTT
>TRBD1|TRBV19|.|TRBJ1-1
CASTTTGGSSTEAFF
TGTGCCAGTACCACGACAGGGGGAAGTTCCACTGAAGCTTTCTTT
>.|TRBV28|.|TRBJ1-5
CASRPPTGSNQPQHF
TGTGCCAGCAGGCCTCCTACAGGATCCAATCAGCCCCAGCATTTT
>TRBD2|TRBV6-5|.|TRBJ2-3
CASRSGLGTDTQYF
TGTGCCAGCAGATCCGGACTAGGCACAGATACGCAGTATTTT
>TRBD2|TRBV19|.|TRBJ2-7
CASGTSGEYEQYF
TGTGCCAGTGGGACTAGCGGGGAGTACGAGCAGTACTTC
>TRBD2|TRBV10-3|once|TRBJ2-5
CAISERGLAGGETQYF
TGTGCCATCAGTGAACGGGGACTAGCGGGAGGGGAGACCCAGTACTTC
>.|TRBV6-5|.|TRBJ1-1
CASARGPNTEAFF
TGTGCCAGCGCTCGGGGTCCGAACACTGAAGCTTTCTTT
>.|TRBV5-4|.|TRBJ1-5
CASTIQGASQPQHF
TGTGCCAGCACCATACAGGGCGCCAGTCAGCCCCAGCATTTT
>TRBD1|TRBV5-1|.|TRBJ2-5
CASIGTGQETQYF
TGCGCCAGCATAGGGACAGGGCAAGAGACCCAGTACTTC
>TRBD2|TRBV10-1|.|TRBJ2-3
CASSESLGTSGRPDTQYF
TGCGCCAGCAGTGAGTCGCTAGGGACTAGCGGGCGGCCCGATACGCAGTATTTT
>.|TRBV7-7|.|TRBJ1-2
CASSSSGGYTF
TGTGCTAGCAGCTCTTCAGGGGGCTACACCTTC
>TRBD1|TRBV27|.|TRBJ2-1
CASSFGQGRSNEQFF
TGTGCCAGCAGCTTCGGACAGGGAAGAAGCAATGAGCAGTTCTTC
>.|TRBV10-3|.|TRBJ2-3
CAISTPAWGSDRTDTQYF
TGTGCCATCAGCACCCCCGCTTGGGGTAGCGATCGCACAGATACGCAGTATTTT
>TRBD2|TRBV30|.|TRBJ2-3
CAWSGTSGRFSTDTQYF
TGTGCCTGGAGCGGGACTAGCGGGAGGTTTAGCACAGATACGCAGTATTTT
>.|TRBV6-4|.|TRBJ1-2
CASSPTDARYGYTF
TGTGCCAGCAGTCCGACAGACGCGCGGTATGGCTACACCTTC
>.|TRBV27|.|TRBJ1-1
CASRSDLVGTMNTEAFF
TGTGCCAGCAGATCGGATCTTGTGGGGACAATGAACACTGAAGCTTTCTTT
>TRBD1|TRBV6-1|.|TRBJ1-1
CASSDLGQGRAEAFF
TGTGCCAGCAGTGACTTGGGACAGGGGCGGGCTGAAGCTTTCTTT
>.|TRBV20-1|.|TRBJ1-2
CSVGRNYGYTF
TGCAGCGTCGGACGGAACTATGGCTACACCTTC
>.|TRBV7-2|.|TRBJ2-1
CASSLGASSYNEQFF
TGTGCCAGCAGCTTAGGGGCTAGCTCCTACAATGAGCAGTTCTTC
>.|TRBV9|.|TRBJ2-7
CASSVGPGSDSYEQYF
TGTGCCAGCAGCGTAGGTCCGGGGAGTGACTCCTACGAGCAGTACTTC
>.|TRBV5-4|.|TRBJ2-7
CASSTRQGGAYEQYF
TGTGCCAGCAGCACCCGGCAGGGTGGGGCCTACGAGCAGTACTTC
>TRBD2|TRBV6-5|.|TRBJ2-2
CASSRGGTGELFF
TGTGCCAGCAGCCGGGGGGGAACCGGGGAGCTGTTTTTT
>.|TRBV28|.|TRBJ2-5
CASSPSGWETQYF
TGTGCCAGCAGTCCCTCGGGGTGGGAGACCCAGTACTTC
>TRBD2|TRBV7-8|.|TRBJ2-2
CASSVTGLAAGELFF
TGTGCCAGCAGCGTCACGGGACTAGCGGCCGGGGAGCTGTTTTTT
>.|TRBV2|.|TRBJ2-5
CASRDWATETQYF
TGTGCCAGCAGGGACTGGGCAACAGAGACCCAGTACTTC
>.|TRBV4-2|.|TRBJ1-5
CASSQGLRAPLAQHF
TGTGCCAGCAGCCAAGGACTCCGGGCCCCCTTAGCCCAGCATTTT
>TRBD1|TRBV28|.|TRBJ1-5
CASSLRQGNGNQPQHF
TGTGCCAGCAGTTTGAGACAGGGGAACGGCAATCAGCCCCAGCATTTT